This entry is about one T cell receptor beta chain. Antigen specificity is unknown. RNA transcripts gave rise to amplified TCR beta CDR3 regions. First-round RT-PCR with HTBI primers amplified the TCR CDR3 region. TCRdb used MiXCR to reprocess the multiplex PCR reads, holding one entry per CDR3 protein. The sample includes 350,000 or so distinct CDR3 sequences, 15% to 20% of them seen just once. If no ophthalmopathy progression occurred within 18 months, Graves' hyperthyroidism was stable. Diagnosis of hyperthyroidism was new in patients aged 18 to 65, and its duration was under 2 months. PBMCs were collected from a roughly 10 ml volume of fresh peripheral blood. The CDR3 sequence is 12 residues long. Germline V gives CDR1 SGHNT, CDR2 YENEEA. This sample was taken from a study of T cells in Graves' hyperthyroidism and ophthalmopathy. Whole-study results and caveats: Most thyroid clonotypes with frequency above 0.001 were detected in blood.

Sample: blood. The source of this sequence is a woman aged 50 to 60 with Graves' hyperthyroidism. The chain uses TRBV11-3 and TRBJ2-5, with D uncertain. Near its end, the DNA agrees better with TRBJ2-1, so the J call may be wrong. The CDR3 region is CASSLRSETQFF. The CDR3 DNA sequence: TGTGCCAGCAGCTTAAGGAGTGAGACCCAGTTCTTC.